This TCR beta chain comes out of a study of T cell responses to AZD1222 COVID-19 vaccine. TCRdb's table, derived via immunoSEQ multiplex PCR, lists solely in-frame clones and lacks some. The data show roughly 100,000 clones, approximately 91% seen once. Trimming shortened V by 4 bases and J by 2 bases, and 19 bases separated the two germline ends. Germline CDR1 is SGHRS and CDR2 is YFSETQ. CDR3 length equals 16 residues. Study-level results: The donor group comprised mostly white British people and more females; the analysis possibly underestimated clonal diversity.

For this clone: Its target is not known.

The receptor comes from an adult in good health. The input for sequencing was peripheral blood, taken on day 0 of AZD1222 vaccination. The V call is TRBV5-1, the J call TRBJ2-7, with a tentative D call TRBD2 (6 bases). The CDR3 is CASSPTPGDAPYEQYF. In DNA, the CDR3 is TGCGCCAGCAGCCCAACCCCGGGGGACGCCCCCTACGAGCAGTACTTC.